Listed here are 2 T cell receptor beta chains from one sample, sequenced in a study of T cell changes during pregnancy in multiple sclerosis. This table comes from immunoSEQ multiplex PCR, and its TCRdb copy is limited to in-frame clones, with some not included. The sample carries about 36,000 clones, 70% to 90% recorded once. Sequences were derived from CD8+ T cells from peripheral blood mononuclear cells, sampled in the third trimester of pregnancy. The receptors originated from a female donor with multiple sclerosis, enrolled in a pregnancy study.

The chain combines TRBV9 with TRBJ1-2; 12 positions agree with TRBD1. With 3 bases clipped from V and 3 bases from J, the junction kept 6 bases outside the gene matches. The CDR3 spans 16 residues. Per the germline V gene, CDR1 is SGDLS and CDR2 is YYNGEE. CDR3 nucleotides: TGTGCCAGCAGCGACCGCCGGGACAGGGGGCACTATGGCTACACCTTC. Translated: CASSDRRDRGHYGYTF.

This chain links TRBV19 with TRBJ2-7, with a weak D call TRBD1 (5 bases). The CDR3 contains 15 residues. In germline, CDR1 is LNHDA, CDR2 SQIVND (reference sequence). V gave up 8 bases and J gave up 5 bases, with 22 bases separating them. This chain's CDR3 is CASSAHHQGSNEQYF. The CDR3 DNA is TGTGCCAGTTCGGCGCACCACCAGGGAAGCAACGAGCAGTACTTC.